The present TCR beta chain was sequenced within a study of cytomegalovirus exposure and HLA in healthy donors. Study observations and caveats: In vitro experiments confirmed that a few CMV-associated chains were specific for CMV antigens. The study recorded 160 or so TCR beta chains that were cytomegalovirus-associated. Reportedly, diagnosis of cytomegalovirus status by the classifier showed high specificity and sensitivity.

Germline loops: CDR1 MDHEN, CDR2 SYDVKM. This CDR3 region has 13 residues. With 2 bases removed from V and 0 bases from J, the gap between germline ends came to 4 bases. The donors were in the approximately 130-subject validation cohort; that cohort was separate from the approximately 670-subject first cohort. Only a few counts were recorded for this clone. Its specificity is unknown. TCRdb's copy holds only in-frame clones and misses some; the assay was immunoSEQ multiplex PCR. The sample contains 250,000 to 300,000 clones, 65% to 90% of which appear only once. The chain joins TRBV28 to TRBJ1-1, with no clear D. The sample was PBMCs. This sequence was found in a young woman in good health and CMV-seronegative. The CDR3 region has the DNA TGTGCCAGCAGTTTACAGTTGAACACTGAAGCTTTCTTT. This sequence encodes CASSLQLNTEAFF.